One TCR beta chain is described in this entry. Original data processing: Researchers report that nucleated cell counts were estimated from reference gene primer amplification. The table came from immunoSEQ multiplex PCR; TCRdb's copy has only in-frame clones and leaves some out. For V, J and clone size, that table is used; D and trimming come from the DNA. Of about 56,000 clones listed, 82% are singletons. This sample is part of a study of blood T cell repertoires in COVID-19. About the study: Donors in the United States, Italy and Spain gave samples during acute or convalescent COVID-19. Sources were T cells, B-cell-depleted T cells, or PBMCs; the material itself was cDNA or gDNA.

Trimming took off 0 bases at V and 4 bases at J, with 6 bases between the two ends. From germline, CDR1 is MNHNY and CDR2 SVGAGI (reference sequence). This CDR3 is built from 13 residues. The receptor comes from a woman over 75 with acute or convalescent COVID-19. This sequence joins TRBV6-6 and TRBJ1-2; no clear D. Specimen: peripheral blood. CDR3 sequence: CASSYSPGYGYTF. CDR3 DNA: TGTGCCAGCAGTTACTCGCCAGGCTATGGCTACACCTTC.